This T cell receptor (beta chain) was identified in a study of blood T cells in healthy people across ages. Between the trimmed V and J ends, which lost 6 bases and 7 bases, there was a span of 12 bases. The germline gives CDR1 SNHLY, CDR2 FYNNEI. CDR3 length equals 12 residues. A second PCR of roughly 7 to 11 cycles used a sample-barcoded 5' primer and a J-beta primer mix. TCRdb called the 5' RACE reads again in MiXCR, with one record for every CDR3 protein. The sample gives hundreds of thousands of distinct CDR3 sequences, 29% of which show up once; 17% is in the top ten. Sequenced: blood. This TCR was sampled from a woman of 80 years or more in good health. The gene calls are TRBV2 and TRBJ1-2; TRBD1 might be the D (5 bases). Here the CDR3 reads CASRGTPGGYTF. The DNA for the CDR3 is TGTGCCAGCAGAGGGACGCCTGGTGGCTACACCTTC.